Sequencing of this TCR beta chain was carried out in a study of T cells after yellow fever vaccination. Per the germline V gene, CDR1 is DFQATT and CDR2 is SNEGSKA (reference sequence). The V end was cut by 6 bases, the J end by 4 bases, with 14 bases between. This CDR3 is 13 amino acids long. TCRdb independently ran MiXCR on the 5' RACE reads; one entry per CDR3 protein. The sample consists of about 350,000 distinct CDR3 sequences, 4.1% of them appearing once. The TCR was taken from a young man who received the YFV17D yellow fever vaccine. The V gene is TRBV20-1, the J gene TRBJ2-3, with D perhaps assigned TRBD1 or TRBD2 (6 bases each). The source was PBMCs, collected 5 days after the yellow fever booster vaccination. The CDR3 reads CSARRGPPDTQYF. The CDR3, as DNA: TGCAGTGCGCGACGGGGGCCCCCAGATACGCAGTATTTT.